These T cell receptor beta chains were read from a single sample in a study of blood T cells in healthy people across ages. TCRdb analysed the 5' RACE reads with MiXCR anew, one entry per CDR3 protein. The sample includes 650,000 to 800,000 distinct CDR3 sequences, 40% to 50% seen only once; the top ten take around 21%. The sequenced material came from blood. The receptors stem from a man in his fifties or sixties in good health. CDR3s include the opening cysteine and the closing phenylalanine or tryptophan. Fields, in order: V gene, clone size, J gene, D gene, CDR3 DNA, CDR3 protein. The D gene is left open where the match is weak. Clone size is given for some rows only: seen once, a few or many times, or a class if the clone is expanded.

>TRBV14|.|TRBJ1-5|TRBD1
TGTGCCAGCAGGTTCGACAGGGGCCTAAGTCAGCCCCAGCATTTT
CASRFDRGLSQPQHF
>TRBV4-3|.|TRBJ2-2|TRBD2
TGCGCCAGCAGCCAAGAGGCATTAGCGGGAGCCACCGGGGAGCTGTTTTTT
CASSQEALAGATGELFF
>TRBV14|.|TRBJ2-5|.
TGTGCCAGCAGCCAAGTCCGGGACCCTGGCGGGCAGTACTTC
CASSQVRDPGGQYF
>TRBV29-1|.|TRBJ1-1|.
TGCAGCGTTCGAGGGCCCAGGACTGAAGCTTTCTTT
CSVRGPRTEAFF
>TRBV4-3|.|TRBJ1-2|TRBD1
TGCGCCAGCAGCCCTGGGGGACAGGGGTCCTACACCTTC
CASSPGGQGSYTF
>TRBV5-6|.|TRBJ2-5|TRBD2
TGTGCCAGCAGCTTGGGAAGTAGCGGGGGAAAGACCCAGTACTTC
CASSLGSSGGKTQYF
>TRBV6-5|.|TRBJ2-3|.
TGTGCCAGCAGTGACCAAGGAGGGGATACGCAGTATTTT
CASSDQGGDTQYF
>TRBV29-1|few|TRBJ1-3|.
TGCAGCGTTGACACAGGGATTCACTCTGGAAACACCATATATTTT
CSVDTGIHSGNTIYF
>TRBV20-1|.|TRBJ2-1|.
TGCAGTGCTAGATACTACTCCTACAATGAGCAGTTCTTC
CSARYYSYNEQFF
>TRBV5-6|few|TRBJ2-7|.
TGTGCCAGCACGAGGAACAATGAGCAGTACTTC
CASTRNNEQYF
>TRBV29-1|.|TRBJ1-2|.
TGCAGCGTTGTCCCGGACGGGCCAGACGAGAACTATGGCTACACCTTC
CSVVPDGPDENYGYTF
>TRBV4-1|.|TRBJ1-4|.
TGCGCCAGCAGCCAGACGGAAACAACTAATGAAAAACTGTTTTTT
CASSQTETTNEKLFF
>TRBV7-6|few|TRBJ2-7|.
TGTGCCAGCAGCTTAGGGGGTCTTCCCGGGGGCGAGCAGTACTTC
CASSLGGLPGGEQYF
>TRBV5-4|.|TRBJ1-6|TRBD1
TGTGCCAGCAGTGCGACAGGGGAGAATTCACCCCTCCACTTT
CASSATGENSPLHF
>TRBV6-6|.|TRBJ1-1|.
TGTGCCAGCAGTTTAGTTACAGGGGAAGCTTTCTTT
CASSLVTGEAFF
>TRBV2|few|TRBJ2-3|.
TGTGCCAGCACTGGTGAGGGCACAGATACGCAGTATTTT
CASTGEGTDTQYF
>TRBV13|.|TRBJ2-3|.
TGTGCCAGCAGCCGAGGGGTTTCCACAGATACGCAGTATTTT
CASSRGVSTDTQYF
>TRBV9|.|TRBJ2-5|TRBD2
TGTGCCAGCAGCAGGGGACGAGCGGGGGGGGAGACCCAGTACTTC
CASSRGRAGGETQYF
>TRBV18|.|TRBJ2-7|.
TGTGCCAGCTCATCGGGACGAAAGACGACCTACGAGCAGTACTTC
CASSSGRKTTYEQYF
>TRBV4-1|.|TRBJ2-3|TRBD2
TGCGCCAGCAGCCAAGATACGAGCGGGGGAGTGGAAGATACGCAGTATTTT
CASSQDTSGGVEDTQYF
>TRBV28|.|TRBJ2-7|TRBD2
TGTGCCAGCAGGGAGCGGGGGGAAAGCTACGAGCAGTACTTC
CASRERGESYEQYF
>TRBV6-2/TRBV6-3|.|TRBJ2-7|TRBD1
TGTGCCACCCGAACCCGGGACAGGGTTTACGAGCAGTACTTC
CATRTRDRVYEQYF
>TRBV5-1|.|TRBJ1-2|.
TGCGCCAGCAGCTTGGAGGGGGATGGCTATGGCTACACCTTC
CASSLEGDGYGYTF
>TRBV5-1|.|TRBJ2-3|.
TGCGCCAGCAGCTTGTCCCCTGTCACAGATACGCAGTATTTT
CASSLSPVTDTQYF
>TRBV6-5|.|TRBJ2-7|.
TGTGCCAGCAAAGTCACAGGTCCTTACGAGCAGTACTTC
CASKVTGPYEQYF
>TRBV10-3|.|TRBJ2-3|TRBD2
TGTGCCATCAGCTATCTAGCGGGGTTTTCAGATACGCAGTATTTT
CAISYLAGFSDTQYF
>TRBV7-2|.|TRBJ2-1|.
TGTGCCAGCAGTTCCCGAAACCCAGAGCAGTTCTTC
CASSSRNPEQFF
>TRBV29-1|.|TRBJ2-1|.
TGCAGCGTTGAAGATGGGGGGGGGCGCCATTTATGCAATGAGCAGTTCTTC
CSVEDGGGRHLCNEQFF
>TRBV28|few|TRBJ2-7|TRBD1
TGTGCCAGCAGTTATGGGACAGGCCGTTCCTACGAGCAGTACTTC
CASSYGTGRSYEQYF
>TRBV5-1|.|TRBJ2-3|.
TGCGCCAGCAGCCCCTGGGTTCCTCGGGGGGCCGGAGATACGCAGTATTTT
CASSPWVPRGAGDTQYF
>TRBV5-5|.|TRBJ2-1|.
TGTGCCAGCAGCTTGGTAGTTGGGGGGGCTGGCAATGAGCAGTTCTTC
CASSLVVGGAGNEQFF
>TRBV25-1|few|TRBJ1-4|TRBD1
TGTGCCAGCAGTGAATCAGGGGGAAAACTGTTTTTT
CASSESGGKLFF
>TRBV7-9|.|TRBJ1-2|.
TGTGCCAGCGGACAGCCTGACTATGGCTACACCTTC
CASGQPDYGYTF
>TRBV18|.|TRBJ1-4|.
TGTGCTAGCTCACCGGGACTACCGAGTGAAAAACTGTTTTTT
CASSPGLPSEKLFF
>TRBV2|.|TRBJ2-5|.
TGTGCCAGCAGTGATGGGCAGGGCAACAATGAGCAGTACTTC
CASSDGQGNNEQYF
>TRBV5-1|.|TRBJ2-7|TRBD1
TGCGCCAGCTATGAGACAGGGGACTACGAGCAGTACTTC
CASYETGDYEQYF
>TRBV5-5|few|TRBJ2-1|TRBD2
TGTGCCAGCAGCTTGGCTAGCGGGGGGGGGAATGAGCAGTTCTTC
CASSLASGGGNEQFF
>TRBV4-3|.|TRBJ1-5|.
TGCGCCAGCAGCCAAGATCAGAGCCCGAAACAGCCCCAGCATTTT
CASSQDQSPKQPQHF
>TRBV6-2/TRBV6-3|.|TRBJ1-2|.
TGTGCCAGCAGTTACCTACACCATAACTATGGCTACACCTTC
CASSYLHHNYGYTF
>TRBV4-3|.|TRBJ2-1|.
TGCGCCAGCAGCCGATCCGGGACCACCTCCTACAATGAGCAGTTCTTC
CASSRSGTTSYNEQFF
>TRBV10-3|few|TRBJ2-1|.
TGTGCCATCAGTGCCAGGAGCGACTCCTACAATGAGCAGTTCTTC
CAISARSDSYNEQFF